This entry lists 32 T cell receptor beta chains sequenced from one sample in a study of Ad26.COV2.S vaccination and SARS-CoV-2 variants. Assay used: immunoSEQ multiplex PCR; TCRdb lists only in-frame clones, some missing. The table includes 400,000 or so clones, around nine tenths detected once. Treatment denoted: around 19 received Ad26.COV2.S at low or high dose, single or two shots; about 5 received placebo; per-sample allocation not given. Specimens were obtained on day 63 following the first vaccine or placebo injection. Sequences were derived from peripheral blood, sampled in a trial of Ad26.COV2.S vaccine versus placebo. These receptors all stem from a person aged 18-60 years who received the Ad26.COV2.S COVID-19 vaccine or a placebo.

The chain has TRBV2 and TRBJ1-1, with unresolved D. CDR1 is SNHLY, CDR2 FYNNEI, per germline. The CDR3 sequence is 16 residues long. The V and J ends lost 4 bases and 4 bases respectively, with 19 bases between them. CDR3 in DNA: TGTGCCAGCAGTGTTCGGACTATTCCCCCCACCACTGAAGCTTTCTTT. This encodes CASSVRTIPPTTEAFF. Drawing the rest from reference TRBV2 and TRBJ1-1, the complete variable domain is EPEVTQTPSHQVTQMGQEVILRCVPISNHLYFYWYRQILGQKVEFLVSFYNNEISEKSEIFDDQFSVERPDGSNFTLKIRSTKLEDSAMYFCASSVRTIPPTTEAFFGQGTRLTVV.

V is TRBV30 and J is TRBJ1-3; D remains ambiguous. The V gene's germline CDR1 is GTSNPN and CDR2 SVGIG (reference sequence). V was shortened by 5 bases and J by 0 bases, with 5 bases between the two germline ends. The CDR3 has 12 amino acids. Written as DNA, the CDR3 is TGTGCCTGGCAGGACTCTGGAAACACCATATATTTT. Encoded protein: CAWQDSGNTIYF.

The rearrangement uses TRBV6-5 and TRBJ1-3; D is unclear. This CDR3 spans 13 amino acids. V lost 6 bases to trimming and J lost 1 base, with 7 bases between them. CDR1 is MNHEY, CDR2 SVGAGI, per germline. CDR3 amino acids: CASSRQSGNTIYF. In DNA form, the CDR3 reads TGTGCCAGCAGCCGACAATCTGGAAACACCATATATTTT.

The rearrangement joins TRBV30 to TRBJ2-7, with D possibly being TRBD1 (5 bases). Germline loops: CDR1 GTSNPN, CDR2 SVGIG (reference sequence). The CDR3 has 11 residues. V lost 2 bases and J lost 5, with 7 bases in between. CDR3 DNA: TGTGCCTGGAGTAAACAGGACGAGCAGTACTTC. This sequence encodes CAWSKQDEQYF.

The chain couples TRBV4-1 to TRBJ1-4; a possible D gene is TRBD1 (5 bases). Germline CDR1 is MGHRA and CDR2 is YSYEKL. This CDR3 spans 15 amino acids. The V end was cut by 2 bases, the J end by 8 bases, with 15 bases between. The CDR3 sequence is CASSQPGRRGEKLFF. In DNA form, the CDR3 reads TGCGCCAGCAGCCAACCGGGACGGAGAGGGGAAAAACTGTTTTTT.

This chain joins TRBV4-1 and TRBJ1-1, with a weak D call TRBD1 (5 bases). With 1 base removed from V and 4 bases from J, the gap between germline ends came to 19 bases. This CDR3 has 17 residues. CDR1 MGHRA and CDR2 YSYEKL come from the germline V gene. The chain's CDR3 is CASSQVDTAPGSTEAFF. CDR3 bases: TGCGCCAGCAGCCAAGTGGACACCGCCCCGGGTAGCACTGAAGCTTTCTTT.

This clone was detected only once. J is TRBJ2-7 and V is TRBV6-5, with no clear D. Trimming cost V 5 bases and J 0 bases, with 14 bases left between them. From germline, CDR1 is MNHEY and CDR2 SVGAGI. This CDR3 is built from 15 residues. CDR3 coding DNA: TGTGCCAGCAGTATGGACGTTTTAAGCTCCTACGAGCAGTACTTC. This translates into CASSMDVLSSYEQYF.

This clone has a handful of counts. The V gene is TRBV3-1 (or the pseudogene TRBV3-2), the J gene TRBJ1-3; D is undetermined. The V gene lost 1 base and the J gene lost 3 bases, with 10 bases spanning the gap. CDR3 size: 15 residues. Germline V gives CDR1 LGHDT, CDR2 YNNKEL (reference sequence). CDR3 nucleotides: TGTGCCAGCAGCCAAGGGAACGGATTTGGAAACACCATATATTTT. It yields the protein CASSQGNGFGNTIYF.

The chain recombines TRBV19 with TRBJ1-6; D perhaps matches TRBD1 (5 bases). V was cut by 1 base and J by 5 bases, with 12 bases left in between. The germline V gene has CDR1 LNHDA and CDR2 SQIVND (reference sequence). The CDR3 loop spans 16 amino acids. CDR3 sequence reads: CASSIGAGGHNSPLHF. DNA of the CDR3: TGTGCCAGTAGTATAGGGGCCGGGGGACATAATTCACCCCTCCACTTT.

V is TRBV6-5 and J is TRBJ2-5; D may be TRBD2 (5 bases). The V and J ends lost 2 bases and 0 bases respectively, with 7 bases between them. The CDR3 totals 14 residues. Germline V gives CDR1 MNHEY, CDR2 SVGAGI. In DNA form, the CDR3 reads TGTGCCAGCAGTTACACTAGTCACCAAGAGACCCAGTACTTC. It codes for CASSYTSHQETQYF.

This rearrangement joins TRBV6-5 to TRBJ2-3, with TRBD1 matching 8 bases. Germline assignment: CDR1 MNHEY and CDR2 SVGAGI. Trimming cost V 0 bases and J 8 bases; bases outside gene matches: 7. The CDR3 runs 15 residues. The CDR3, as DNA: TGTGCCAGCAGTTACTCTGGCAGGGGGCGGGTTACGCAGTATTTT. The encoded protein is CASSYSGRGRVTQYF.

The chain links TRBV11-2 to TRBJ1-2, with unresolved D. CDR1 SGHAT and CDR2 FQNNGV come from the germline V gene. This CDR3 contains 15 residues. With 3 bases removed from V and 1 base from J, the gap between germline ends came to 12 bases. The CDR3 loop is CASSFSGTSNYGYTF. The CDR3 DNA follows: TGTGCCAGCAGCTTCTCGGGTACTAGTAACTATGGCTACACCTTC.

The chain joins TRBV5-1 to TRBJ2-1, with 8 positions matching TRBD2. Unmatched junction bases numbered 12, after V lost 4 bases and J lost 6 bases. The CDR3 has 16 amino acids. Germline values: CDR1 SGHRS, CDR2 YFSETQ. Written as DNA, the CDR3 is TGCGCCAGCAGCGCACAGGGTAGCGGGAATTTCAATGAGCAGTTCTTC. It specifies CASSAQGSGNFNEQFF.

The V call is TRBV6-5, the J call TRBJ1-2, with a possible D match to TRBD1 (5 bases). Germline lookup yields CDR1 MNHEY and CDR2 SVGAGI. The CDR3 runs 14 residues. The ends were cut back, 7 bases at V and 2 bases at J, with 14 bases in the middle. The CDR3 region is CASTKTGANYGYTF. Written as DNA, the CDR3 is TGTGCCAGCACCAAGACTGGGGCAAACTATGGCTACACCTTC.

The chain recombines TRBV24-1 with TRBJ2-3, with 11 positions matching TRBD2. The length of the CDR3 is 14 residues. Trimming took 9 bases from V and 4 from J; bases not matched to a gene: 5. CDR1 KGHDR and CDR2 SFDVKD come from the germline V gene. The CDR3 region has the DNA TGTGCCACCTCTGATAGCGGGGGGGCAGATACGCAGTATTTT. Protein sequence: CATSDSGGADTQYF.

The chain carries TRBV19 and TRBJ1-1; no definite D call. In germline, CDR1 is LNHDA, CDR2 SQIVND (reference sequence). Trimming left V 3 bases short and J 3 bases short, with 14 bases between. This CDR3 has 15 amino acids. DNA of the CDR3: TGTGCCAGTAGTATCGACCAGGAGGACGACACTGAAGCTTTCTTT. Translating gives CASSIDQEDDTEAFF.

The chain has TRBV10-3 and TRBJ2-3; D is ambiguous. V shed 2 bases and J shed 0 bases, with 12 bases lying between them. The CDR3 is 16 amino acids. Looked up from germline, CDR1 is ENHRY and CDR2 is SYGVKD. CDR3 nucleotides: TGTGCCATCAGTGAGCTGGGGTTAGCTAGCACAGATACGCAGTATTTT. Encoded protein: CAISELGLASTDTQYF.

The chain uses TRBV10-1 and TRBJ2-2; no firm D call. The CDR3 is made up of 14 amino acids. From germline, CDR1 is WNHNN and CDR2 SYGVQD (reference sequence). The V gene lost 2 bases and the J gene lost 6 bases, with 10 bases spanning the gap. CDR3 loop: CASSENPRPGELFF. In DNA, the CDR3 is TGCGCCAGCAGTGAGAATCCCAGGCCCGGGGAGCTGTTTTTT.

The chain is built from TRBV27 and TRBJ2-3, with 9 bases lining up with TRBD2. V gave up 6 bases and J gave up 7 bases; unmatched junction bases: 11. This CDR3 has 15 amino acids. Germline CDR1 MNHEY, CDR2 SMNVEV (reference sequence). CDR3 sequence: CASSTLRGGLHTQYF. DNA of the CDR3: TGTGCCAGCAGCACCCTGCGGGGGGGGCTCCATACGCAGTATTTT.

This clone was picked up one time. This sequence joins TRBV11-1 and TRBJ2-1; D is undetermined. The length of the CDR3 is 15 residues. The germline V and J ends were trimmed by 10 bases and 0 bases, with 16 bases remaining between them. Germline V gene data show CDR1 as SGHAT and CDR2 as FQDESV (reference sequence). CDR3 coding DNA: TGTGCCACCAAAGCTTATAGTGCCTCCTACAATGAGCAGTTCTTC. It codes for CATKAYSASYNEQFF.

This clone showed up just a few times. The rearrangement joins TRBV19 to TRBJ2-1, with D perhaps matching TRBD2 (5 bases). Germline V gene data show CDR1 as LNHDA and CDR2 as SQIVND (reference sequence). V lost 6 bases, J lost 1 base, and 19 bases lay in between. CDR3 size: 17 residues. Here the CDR3 reads CASRTLFSRASYNEQFF. For the CDR3, the DNA is TGTGCCAGTAGAACCCTATTCTCGCGGGCGTCCTACAATGAGCAGTTCTTC.

This chain uses TRBV11-3 with TRBJ2-5, with D tentatively TRBD1 or TRBD2 (5 bases each). Trimming pared 0 bases from V and 5 bases from J, leaving 7 bases between. This CDR3 is built from 13 residues. Germline V gene sequence: CDR1 SGHNT, CDR2 YENEEA. The CDR3 bases are TGTGCCAGCAGCTTAGAGGGGGAGGAGACCCAGTACTTC. Translation: CASSLEGEETQYF.

The rearrangement links TRBV7-2 to TRBJ2-2; tentatively, D is TRBD2 (6 bases). This CDR3 has 16 amino acids. Germline lookup yields CDR1 SGHTA and CDR2 FQGNSA. V lost 5 bases, J lost 5 bases, and 18 bases lay in between. The CDR3 DNA reads as TGTGCCAGCAGCCAGCCACCCGCGGGAAGGACCGGGGAGCTGTTTTTT. Its translation: CASSQPPAGRTGELFF. The full variable domain, with the rest looked up from reference TRBV7-2 and TRBJ2-2, is GAGVSQSPSNKVTEKGKDVELRCDPISGHTALYWYRQSLGQGLEFLIYFQGNSAPDKSGLPSDRFSAERTGGSVSTLTIQRTQQEDSAVYLCASSQPPAGRTGELFFGEGSRLTVL.

The V and J genes are TRBV2 and TRBJ2-2, with D possibly being TRBD2 (6 bases). In germline, CDR1 is SNHLY, CDR2 FYNNEI. The ends were cut back, 4 bases at V and 4 bases at J, with 10 bases in the middle. This CDR3 is 14 amino acids long. The CDR3 nucleotides are TGTGCCAGCAGTGCACTAGCCGTCACCGGGGAGCTGTTTTTT. It translates to CASSALAVTGELFF. Full variable domain (missing parts from reference TRBV2 and TRBJ2-2): EPEVTQTPSHQVTQMGQEVILRCVPISNHLYFYWYRQILGQKVEFLVSFYNNEISEKSEIFDDQFSVERPDGSNFTLKIRSTKLEDSAMYFCASSALAVTGELFFGEGSRLTVL.

The chain links TRBV7-9 to TRBJ2-3; D may be TRBD2 (5 bases). This CDR3 region has 15 residues. Trimming pared 6 bases from V and 0 bases from J, leaving 13 bases between. CDR1 is SEHNR, CDR2 FQNEAQ, per germline (reference sequence). The CDR3 coding sequence is TGTGCCAGCAGAGTTCCGGGGAAAAGCACAGATACGCAGTATTTT. Translating it yields CASRVPGKSTDTQYF.

The rearrangement links TRBV15 to TRBJ1-5; D gene ambiguous. Germline V gene sequence: CDR1 LNHNV, CDR2 YYDKDF (reference sequence). Deletions cut 5 bases from V and 0 bases from J, with 23 bases between. The CDR3 is 19 residues long. For the CDR3, the DNA is TGTGCCACCAGCCAGCGGGATAGGCCAGGACTTTATAGCAATCAGCCCCAGCATTTT. It codes for CATSQRDRPGLYSNQPQHF.

The chain links TRBV9 to TRBJ2-7; unclear D gene. V was trimmed by 0 bases and J by 5 bases, leaving 12 bases between them. Germline V gives CDR1 SGDLS, CDR2 YYNGEE. The CDR3 has 14 amino acids. In DNA form, the CDR3 reads TGTGCCAGCAGCGTAGTGGCAGACCCTCACGAGCAGTACTTC. It yields the protein CASSVVADPHEQYF.

The chain recombines TRBV18 with TRBJ1-1; 8 nucleotides agree with TRBD1. The CDR3 runs 14 residues. J lost 6 bases, V lost 5 bases, and 8 bases had no gene match. Germline lookup yields CDR1 KGHSH and CDR2 LQKENI. This chain's CDR3 is CASSTGQTGAEAFF. The CDR3 coding sequence is TGTGCCAGCTCAACGGGACAGACAGGGGCTGAAGCTTTCTTT.

J is TRBJ1-2 and V is TRBV20-1; D gene unclear. Germline CDR1 and CDR2: DFQATT and SNEGSKA (reference sequence). V was shortened by 4 bases and J by 8 bases, with 11 bases between the two germline ends. The CDR3 has 11 amino acids. CDR3 DNA sequence: TGCAGTGCTACGGGGTTGTCCGGCTACACCTTC. This sequence encodes CSATGLSGYTF.

The rearrangement uses TRBV2 and TRBJ1-5; D remains ambiguous. Germline CDR1 and CDR2: SNHLY and FYNNEI. CDR3 size: 14 residues. V lost 6 bases to trimming and J lost 0 bases, with 9 bases between them. The CDR3 DNA reads TGTGCCAGCAGCAACTGGTATAGCAATCAGCCCCAGCATTTT. Translated: CASSNWYSNQPQHF.

J is TRBJ2-1 and V is TRBV5-1; TRBD2 might be the D (6 bases). Germline assignment: CDR1 SGHRS and CDR2 YFSETQ. V was trimmed by 4 bases and J by 9 bases, leaving 17 bases between them. This CDR3 spans 14 amino acids. CDR3 sequence: CASSGTVPMSEQFF. CDR3 bases: TGCGCCAGCAGCGGGACTGTACCCATGAGTGAGCAGTTCTTC. Together with reference TRBV5-1 and TRBJ2-1, the CDR3 gives the full variable domain: KAGVTQTPRYLIKTRGQQVTLSCSPISGHRSVSWYQQTPGQGLQFLFEYFSETQRNKGNFPGRFSGRQFSNSRSEMNVSTLELGDSALYLCASSGTVPMSEQFFGPGTRLTVL.

This rearrangement joins TRBV5-1 to TRBJ2-3, with D unresolved. The V and J ends lost 3 bases and 5 bases respectively, with 13 bases between them. Per the germline V gene, CDR1 is SGHRS and CDR2 is YFSETQ. This CDR3 comprises 14 residues. CDR3 sequence reads: CASSSGSSKDTQYF. In DNA form, the CDR3 reads TGCGCCAGCAGCTCGGGTAGCTCGAAAGATACGCAGTATTTT.